The present T cell receptor beta chain was sequenced within a study of blood T cells in healthy people across ages. Study-wide findings and caveats: Estimated diversity that came from one million T cells was considered an underestimate.

The germline CDR1 and CDR2 sequences are SGDLS and YYNGEE. The CDR3 spans 15 residues. The ends lost 3 bases at V and 4 bases at J; junction bases unmatched: 7. With a J-beta primer mix and a sample-barcoded 5' primer, a second PCR ran roughly 6 to 12 cycles. From the 5' RACE reads, TCRdb called clonotypes with MiXCR, one entry per CDR3 protein. The table has around 2 million distinct CDR3 sequences, 30% to 40% seen once; the top ten hold 20% to 25%. To note about this clonotype: Its antigen remains unidentified.

The rearrangement joins TRBV9 to TRBJ1-3; TRBD1 matches at 7 bases. The clonotype comes from a human donor in good health. The specimen sequenced was blood. CDR3 coding DNA: TGTGCCAGCAGCGATATGACAGGGTCGGGAAACACCATATATTTT. Translated: CASSDMTGSGNTIYF.